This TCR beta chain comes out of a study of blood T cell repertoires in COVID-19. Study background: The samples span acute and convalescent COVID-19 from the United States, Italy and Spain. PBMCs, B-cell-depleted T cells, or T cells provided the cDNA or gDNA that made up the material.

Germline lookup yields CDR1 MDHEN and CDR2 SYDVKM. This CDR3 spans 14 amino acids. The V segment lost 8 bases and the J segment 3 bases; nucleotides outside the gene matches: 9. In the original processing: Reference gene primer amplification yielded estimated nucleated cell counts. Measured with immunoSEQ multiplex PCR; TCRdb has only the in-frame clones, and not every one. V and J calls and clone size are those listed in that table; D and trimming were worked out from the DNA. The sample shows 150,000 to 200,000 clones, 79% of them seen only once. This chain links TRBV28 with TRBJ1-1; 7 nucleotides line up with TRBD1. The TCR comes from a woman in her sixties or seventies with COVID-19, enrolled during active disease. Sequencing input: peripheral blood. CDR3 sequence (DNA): TGTGCCAGCGCCCCCTACAGGGGCTACACTGAAGCTTTCTTT. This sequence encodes CASAPYRGYTEAFF.